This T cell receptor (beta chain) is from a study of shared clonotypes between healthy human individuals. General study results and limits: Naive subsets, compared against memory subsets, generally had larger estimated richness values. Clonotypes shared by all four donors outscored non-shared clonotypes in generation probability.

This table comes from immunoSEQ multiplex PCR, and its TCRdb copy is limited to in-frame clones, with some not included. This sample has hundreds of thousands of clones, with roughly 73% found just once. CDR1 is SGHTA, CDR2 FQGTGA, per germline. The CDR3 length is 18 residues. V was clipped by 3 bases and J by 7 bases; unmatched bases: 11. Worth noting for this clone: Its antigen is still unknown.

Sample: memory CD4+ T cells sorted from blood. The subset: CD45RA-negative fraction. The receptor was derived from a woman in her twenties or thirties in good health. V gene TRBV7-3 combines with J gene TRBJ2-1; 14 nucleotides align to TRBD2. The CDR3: CASSLRVTGTSGRNEQFF. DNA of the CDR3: TGTGCCAGCAGCTTGCGCGTTACCGGGACTAGCGGGAGAAATGAGCAGTTCTTC.